A single sample is the source of the 14 T cell receptor beta chains below, sequenced in a study of CD8 T cells in ankylosing spondylitis. TCRdb re-analysed the 5' RACE reads in MiXCR, keeping a single row per CDR3 protein. The data contain approximately 500,000 distinct CDR3 sequences, 9.5% to 15% of them seen just once; the ten biggest clones take up about 6.8%. Antigens of these TCRs are unknown. Study results and limitations: Apparently characteristic of ankylosing spondylitis blood was a TCR beta motif (fewer than 10 highly homologous variants).

Input material: blood, either unsorted or a sorted T cell fraction (not recorded which). The source is a male donor with ankylosing spondylitis.

This clonotype was recorded a few times. J is TRBJ2-4 and V is TRBV20-1; 8 bases agree with TRBD2. Per germline, CDR1 DFQATT and CDR2 SNEGSKA (reference sequence). The CDR3 has 14 amino acids. V trimming: 6 bases; J trimming: 7 bases; junction bases outside the gene matches: 11. The chain's CDR3 is CSAPDSGRANIQYF. The CDR3, as DNA: TGCAGTGCCCCCGATTCCGGGAGGGCCAACATTCAGTACTTC.

This chain links TRBV6-1 with TRBJ2-3; no firm D call. The germline CDR1 and CDR2 sequences are MNHNS and SASEGT. The CDR3 runs 18 residues. Trimming pared 6 bases from V and 0 bases from J, leaving 22 bases between. CDR3 sequence: CASSTSPHRASSTDTQYF. The CDR3 nucleotides are TGTGCCAGCAGCACTTCTCCCCACCGGGCCTCTAGCACAGATACGCAGTATTTT.

The sample holds many counts of this clonotype. This chain uses TRBV18 with TRBJ1-1; no reliable D call. V was trimmed by 6 bases and J by 1 base, leaving 9 bases between them. The CDR3 sequence is 13 residues long. Germline lookup yields CDR1 KGHSH and CDR2 LQKENI. The CDR3 loop reads CASSPNGNTEAFF. Here the CDR3 DNA reads TGTGCCAGCTCTCCGAACGGGAACACTGAAGCTTTCTTT.

This clonotype was detected only a few times. The chain is built from TRBV12-3 or TRBV12-4 and TRBJ2-7; 8 positions match TRBD2. V dropped 3 bases and J dropped 7; count of bases not matched to a gene: 8. The CDR3 runs 14 residues. The CDR3 nucleotides read TGTGCCAGCAGTTTCCGTAGCGGGACGCGGGAGCAGTACTTC. Its translation is CASSFRSGTREQYF.

In this sample, this clonotype turned up a few times. The V call is TRBV12-3 or TRBV12-4, the J call TRBJ2-7; D possibly corresponds to TRBD2 (5 bases). V was cut by 3 bases and J by 2 bases, with 11 bases left in between. The CDR3 length is 14 residues. CDR3 region: CASSFSGLAYEQYF. The DNA of the CDR3 is TGTGCCAGCAGTTTTTCCGGACTGGCCTACGAGCAGTACTTC.

This clonotype was detected only a few times. This chain connects TRBV13 to TRBJ2-3; D remains unclear. V dropped 5 bases and J dropped 3 bases, with 9 bases sitting between them. Germline values: CDR1 PRHDT, CDR2 FYEKMQ (reference sequence). This CDR3 has 13 residues. CDR3 coding DNA: TGTGCCAGCAGCCGGCCCGGGACAGATACGCAGTATTTT. Residues: CASSRPGTDTQYF.

This clonotype was observed a few times. The chain employs TRBV10-3 and TRBJ2-1, with TRBD1 identical over 10 bases. This CDR3 contains 16 residues. V lost 4 bases and J lost 5; bases outside the gene matches: 8. From germline, CDR1 is ENHRY and CDR2 SYGVKD. The DNA of the CDR3 is TGTGCCATCAGTGGCCGGGACAGGGGACTAGACAATGAGCAGTTCTTC. Translating gives CAISGRDRGLDNEQFF.

In this sample, this clonotype turned up many times. The CDR3 sequence: CASTRGLAGGNEQFF. CDR3 nucleotides: TGTGCCAGCACCCGAGGACTAGCGGGGGGGAATGAGCAGTTCTTC. The chain combines TRBV6-1 with TRBJ2-1; 15 positions agree with TRBD2. V lost 7 bases to trimming and J lost 7 bases; unmatched junction nucleotides: 5. Germline loops: CDR1 MNHNS, CDR2 SASEGT. This CDR3 is built from 15 residues.

This clonotype was counted only a few times. For the CDR3, the DNA is TGCAGTGCATGGACAGGGGCGGACAAGGGCTACACCTTC. It specifies CSAWTGADKGYTF. This sequence joins TRBV20-1 and TRBJ1-2; 9 bases agree with TRBD1. V dropped 6 bases and J dropped 8; count of bases not matched to a gene: 10. Germline V gene sequence: CDR1 DFQATT, CDR2 SNEGSKA (reference sequence). CDR3 length equals 13 residues.

This clonotype was observed a handful of times. V gene TRBV3-1 combines with J gene TRBJ2-1; 11 bases are shared with TRBD2. Germline loops: CDR1 LGHDT, CDR2 YNNKEL (reference sequence). There are 17 residues in the CDR3. V was clipped by 0 bases and J by 5 bases; unmatched bases: 6. In DNA, the CDR3 is TGTGCCAGCAGCCAAGATAGGGGACTAGCGGCCAACAATGAGCAGTTCTTC. It specifies CASSQDRGLAANNEQFF.

This chain links TRBV6-1 with TRBJ1-1, with D perhaps TRBD1 (5 bases). V lost 8 bases, J lost 4 bases, and 17 bases lay in between. This CDR3 is built from 14 residues. CDR1 and CDR2 from the germline V gene are MNHNS and SASEGT. This CDR3 reads CASLRGANVTEAFF. CDR3 DNA sequence: TGTGCCAGCCTGAGAGGGGCAAATGTCACTGAAGCTTTCTTT.

This clonotype occurred a few times. The chain joins TRBV7-9 to TRBJ2-1; maybe TRBD1 (6 bases). The CDR3 consists of 11 residues. Germline CDR1 reads SEHNR; CDR2 reads FQNEAQ (reference sequence). V shed 11 bases and J shed 6 bases, with 11 bases lying between them. As DNA, the CDR3 is TGTGCCGGCGGACAGACCAATGAGCAGTTCTTC. Amino acids: CAGGQTNEQFF.

The chain is built from TRBV11-2 and TRBJ2-7, with D maybe TRBD2 (6 bases). Per the germline V gene, CDR1 is SGHAT and CDR2 is FQNNGV. This CDR3 has 15 residues. Trimming removed 5 bases at V and 3 bases at J, with 17 bases between. The CDR3 nucleotides are TGTGCCAGCAGCCTGGGGGGAATTGTGGGCTACGAGCAGTACTTC. This codes for CASSLGGIVGYEQYF. Combining the CDR3 with reference TRBV11-2 and TRBJ2-7 gives the whole variable domain EAGVAQSPRYKIIEKRQSVAFWCNPISGHATLYWYQQILGQGPKLLIQFQNNGVVDDSQLPKDRFSAERLKGVDSTLKIQPAKLEDSAVYLCASSLGGIVGYEQYFGPGTRLTVT.

Many counts were recorded for this clonotype. This chain joins TRBV5-1 and TRBJ1-3; 7 bases match TRBD1. The CDR3 contains 15 residues. The germline CDR1 and CDR2 sequences are SGHRS and YFSETQ. V was clipped by 4 bases and J by 0 bases; unmatched bases: 4. CDR3 coding DNA: TGCGCCAGCAGCCCAAGGACAGGCTCTGGAAACACCATATATTTT. Its translation is CASSPRTGSGNTIYF. Full variable domain (outside the CDR3, taken from reference TRBV5-1 and TRBJ1-3): KAGVTQTPRYLIKTRGQQVTLSCSPISGHRSVSWYQQTPGQGLQFLFEYFSETQRNKGNFPGRFSGRQFSNSRSEMNVSTLELGDSALYLCASSPRTGSGNTIYFGEGSWLTVV.